Given below is one T cell receptor beta chain in context. Its antigen is as yet unknown. Germline is not matched at one junction end, which may reflect a read error. This PCR relied on a set of 60 Vbeta primers and 13 Jbeta primers. Sequenced by immunoSEQ multiplex PCR; TCRdb stores in-frame clones only, minus some. The table records about 200,000 clones, approximately 80% of them present only once. Healthy bone marrow donors made up the cohort. Whereas donors were nominally healthy upon sampling, unrecorded immune exposures were probable. The record originates from a study of cytomegalovirus exposure and HLA in healthy donors. General study results and limits: Reports indicated that the classifier achieved high specificity and sensitivity in diagnosing cytomegalovirus status.

Sequenced input: PBMCs. The source is a man aged 45-65 years in good health and CMV-seronegative.

The CDR3 reads CASSHPTGGATSEANVLTF. The DNA of the CDR3 is TGTGCCAGCTCCCACCCTACAGGGGGCGCGACCTCTGAGGCCAACGTCCTGACTTTC. V gene TRBV9 combines with J gene TRBJ2-6, with 9 bases identical to TRBD1. The CDR3 covers 19 residues. Germline CDR1 is SGDLS and CDR2 is YYNGEE.